This T cell receptor (beta chain) stems from a study of shared clonotypes between healthy human individuals. Study findings and constraints: In having few donors, the study represented limited genetic and exposure-history diversity. When compared with the clonotypes that were shared by all four sorted-subset donors, the non-shared clonotypes turned out to have lower generation probabilities. Depth of sequencing was expected to influence donor clonotype sharing.

Produced via immunoSEQ multiplex PCR; TCRdb's table is partial and in-frame only. Of about 2 million clones in the sample, 95% were seen once. CDR1 SGHDT and CDR2 YYEEEE come from the germline V gene. The V end lost 4 bases, the J end lost 7 bases, and 8 bases lay between the germline ends. The CDR3 is 11 amino acids. This clone was seen only once. Its antigen is undetermined. Other nucleotide sequences from this sample produce the same CDR3. The receptor was derived from a man younger than 35 in good health. The sequencing input was naive CD4+ T cells sorted from blood. Subset here: CD45RA+ positively selected. The chain joins TRBV5-6 to TRBJ1-1, with D unclear. CDR3 nucleotides: TGTGCCAGCAGCCTCGACGGTGAAGCTTTCTTT. Translating gives CASSLDGEAFF.